Included here is one T cell receptor beta chain sequence, with context. The germline V gene has CDR1 MDHEN and CDR2 SYDVKM. With 1 base removed from V and 0 bases from J, the gap between germline ends came to 12 bases. The CDR3 spans 17 residues. The data were produced by immunoSEQ multiplex PCR, yet TCRdb's version contains in-frame clones alone and is incomplete. The table records some 700,000 clones, around 90% of them present only once. This sample was included in a study of shared clonotypes between healthy human individuals. At the level of the study: CD8 memory received one plate per donor, CD8 naive two, CD4 memory three and CD4 naive three.

The clonotype was recovered from a man aged 18 to 30 in good health. Some clones in this sample may be carry-over from other donors' samples. Sample: memory CD8+ T cells from PBMCs. Subset in this sample: CD45RO+ cells pooled with CCR7-negative TemRA cells. The gene calls are TRBV28 and TRBJ1-4; D perhaps matches TRBD1 (5 bases). CDR3 DNA: TGTGCCAGCAGTTTATCGGCCAGGGACGCAACTAATGAAAAACTGTTTTTT. Its protein product is CASSLSARDATNEKLFF.